A single sample gave rise to the 8 T cell receptor beta chains below, sequenced in a study of cytomegalovirus exposure and HLA in healthy donors. 13 Jbeta primers and 60 Vbeta primers were used for the PCR. Here immunoSEQ multiplex PCR was the method, and the copy in TCRdb shows in-frame clones only, minus some. Here the sample spans 250,000 to 300,000 clones, approximately 84% being singletons. Source material: PBMCs. Source of these receptors: a woman aged 40 to 49 in good health and CMV-seropositive.

The chain joins TRBV7-9 to TRBJ1-4; no reliable D call. Trimming removed 2 bases from V and 8 bases from J, with 15 bases in between. The CDR3 runs 15 residues. In germline, CDR1 is SEHNR, CDR2 FQNEAQ (reference sequence). The CDR3 DNA sequence: TGTGCCAGCAGCTTATGGTCCCAGCGTGCCGAAAAACTGTTTTTT. As protein: CASSLWSQRAEKLFF.

The genes are TRBV4-1 and TRBJ2-5; a possible D gene is TRBD1 (6 bases). Germline V gene sequence: CDR1 MGHRA, CDR2 YSYEKL. The CDR3 consists of 15 residues. V dropped 0 bases and J dropped 2 bases, with 10 bases sitting between them. The CDR3 nucleotides are TGCGCCAGCAGCCAAGAAGTAGGGGGTCAAGAGACCCAGTACTTC. Amino acids: CASSQEVGGQETQYF.

The rearrangement joins TRBV10-3 to TRBJ2-5, with a tentative D call TRBD2 (6 bases). This CDR3 region has 16 residues. The V gene lost 0 bases and the J gene lost 1 base, with 12 bases spanning the gap. CDR1 and CDR2 from the germline V gene are ENHRY and SYGVKD. This CDR3 is CAISESRRGPQETQYF. The CDR3 DNA reads as TGTGCCATCAGTGAGTCTCGGCGGGGCCCCCAAGAGACCCAGTACTTC.

V usage is TRBV7-2 and J usage is TRBJ2-5, with a weak D call TRBD2 (5 bases). This CDR3 is 13 amino acids long. The V gene's germline CDR1 is SGHTA and CDR2 FQGNSA. The V end lost 0 bases, the J end lost 5 bases, and 7 bases lay between the germline ends. The CDR3 reads CASSLAGAETQYF. CDR3 bases: TGTGCCAGCAGCTTAGCGGGAGCGGAGACCCAGTACTTC.

J is TRBJ2-2 and V is TRBV13, with 7 bases fitting TRBD1. Germline loops: CDR1 PRHDT, CDR2 FYEKMQ (reference sequence). The length of the CDR3 is 14 residues. V dropped 5 bases and J dropped 1; count of bases not matched to a gene: 1. CDR3 sequence (DNA): TGTGCCAGCAGCCGACAGGGGAACACCGGGGAGCTGTTTTTT. It is translated as CASSRQGNTGELFF.

This clone was counted once. The chain carries TRBV11-2 and TRBJ2-7; D remains unclear. Germline CDR1 and CDR2: SGHAT and FQNNGV. The CDR3 is 11 residues long. Trimming cost V 3 bases and J 3 bases, with 3 bases left between them. CDR3 sequence reads: CASSFNYEQYF. Here the CDR3 DNA reads TGTGCCAGCAGCTTCAACTACGAGCAGTACTTC.

This clone has only one observation. V and J are TRBV10-3 and TRBJ2-3, with 9 bases fitting TRBD2. With V trimmed by 9 bases and J by 2 bases, 9 bases remained unmatched. CDR3 length: 15 amino acids. The germline V gene has CDR1 ENHRY and CDR2 SYGVKD. For the CDR3, the DNA is TGTGCCATAGCCAAACTAGCGGGCTCCACAGATACGCAGTATTTT. Its translation: CAIAKLAGSTDTQYF.

This sequence joins TRBV6-1 and TRBJ1-5; TRBD1 matches 7 bases. Trimming cost V 5 bases and J 0 bases; bases outside gene matches: 4. Germline V CDR1 and CDR2: MNHNS, SASEGT. CDR3 size: 15 residues. Here the CDR3 DNA reads TGTGCCAGCAGTCTGGGACAGATTAGCAATCAGCCCCAGCATTTT. Its protein is CASSLGQISNQPQHF.